The text below deals with one TCR beta chain. These data originate in a study of blood T cell repertoires in COVID-19. Study-level background: Italy, Spain and the United States were the sources of the convalescent and acute COVID-19 samples. T cells, B-cell-depleted T cells, or PBMCs supplied cDNA or gDNA.

The V and J ends lost 0 bases and 0 bases respectively, with 8 bases between them. Germline values: CDR1 SEHNR, CDR2 FQNEAQ (reference sequence). The CDR3 is 15 amino acids. How the authors handled the data: Estimation of nucleated cell counts relied on the amplification of reference gene primers. The protocol was immunoSEQ multiplex PCR, while the TCRdb copy is restricted to in-frame clones and leaves out a portion. Clone size and the V and J calls come from that table; the DNA yielded D and trimming. The profile shows around 100,000 clones, roughly nine tenths of them singletons. The sample was peripheral blood. The sequence came from a human donor in a cohort sampled during active COVID-19. V usage is TRBV7-9 and J usage is TRBJ1-1; D not resolved. Here the CDR3 DNA reads TGTGCCAGCAGCTTAGCCGGCGGGATGAACACTGAAGCTTTCTTT. As protein: CASSLAGGMNTEAFF.